This T cell receptor beta chain was retrieved from a study of CD8 T cells in Susac syndrome. Reverse transcription used roughly 0.45 to 1 ug RNA and random hexamers. TCRdb used MiXCR to reprocess the immunoSEQ multiplex PCR reads, holding one entry per CDR3 protein. The sample lists hundreds of thousands of distinct CDR3 sequences; more than 85% were seen once. CDR3 length: 15 residues. Between the trimmed V and J ends, which lost 1 base and 2 bases, there was a span of 9 bases. Germline V lookup: CDR1 SGHVS, CDR2 FNYEAQ. This TCR derives from a human donor with multiple sclerosis. Sequencing used CD4+ T cells from PBMCs. This rearrangement joins TRBV7-6 to TRBJ1-5; no clear D gene. CDR3 sequence reads: CASSLDSGGNQPQHF. The DNA for the CDR3 is TGTGCCAGCAGCTTAGACTCTGGTGGCAATCAGCCCCAGCATTTT.